Sequencing of this T cell receptor (beta chain) was carried out in a study of T cells after yellow fever vaccination. In germline, CDR1 is SGHTA, CDR2 FQGNSA. Trimming cost V 0 bases and J 6 bases, with 11 bases left between them. There are 15 residues in the CDR3. Study results and limitations: Post-booster repertoires again held most primary-vaccination clones (about 96% CD4, approximately 90% CD8). When the response was secondary, it was weaker but reached its peak faster, day 5 versus 15.

UMIs were added to TCR cDNA along with a universal primer site when it was made by 5'RACE template switching. MiXCR, run by TCRdb on the 5' RACE reads, gives a single entry per CDR3 protein. The sample has hundreds of thousands of distinct CDR3 sequences; 10% to 15% are singletons. As regards this clonotype: Its antigen is currently unknown.

The TCR comes from a man aged 25-45 years who received the YFV17D yellow fever vaccine. The material sequenced was PBMCs, taken on the day of the yellow fever booster vaccination. The rearrangement links TRBV7-2 to TRBJ2-2; D perhaps matches TRBD1 (5 bases). This CDR3 reads CASSLAGRLPGELFF. DNA for the CDR3: TGTGCCAGCAGCTTAGCGGGGCGGCTCCCCGGGGAGCTGTTTTTT. Looking up the rest from reference TRBV7-2 and TRBJ2-2 gives the full variable domain: GAGVSQSPSNKVTEKGKDVELRCDPISGHTALYWYRQSLGQGLEFLIYFQGNSAPDKSGLPSDRFSAERTGGSVSTLTIQRTQQEDSAVYLCASSLAGRLPGELFFGEGSRLTVL.